This T cell receptor beta chain was obtained from a study of shared clonotypes between healthy human individuals. Overall study: Per donor, CD8 memory used one plate, CD8 naive used two, CD4 memory used three and CD4 naive used three.

Sorted-subset replicate PCRs used around 200 ng of genomic DNA. This amount corresponded to approximately 30,000 T cell genomes. The repertoire was sequenced with immunoSEQ multiplex PCR; TCRdb's copy has only in-frame clones and lacks some. The sample carries approximately 1,500,000 clones, approximately 98% recorded once. CDR3 length equals 11 residues. Deletions cut 6 bases from V and 6 bases from J, with 11 bases between. Germline CDR1 is DFQATT and CDR2 is SNEGSKA (reference sequence). General study findings and limits: Even with large depth, rarefaction showed that sorted-subset sequencing was incomplete. Clonotype sharing among donors was thought likely to change with sequencing depth.

In regard to this clone: The antigen is unknown.

The sequence derives from a man in his thirties or forties in good health. Sequencing was performed on naive CD4+ T cells sorted from blood. As to subset: CD45RA+ positively selected. The chain combines TRBV20-1 with TRBJ1-1; tentative D call: TRBD1 (5 bases). CDR3 coding DNA: TGCAGTGCCAGCAGGGATCCTGAAGCTTTCTTT. Amino acid sequence: CSASRDPEAFF.